Reported below is one T cell receptor beta chain. Its antigen specificity is not known. No base qualities exist here, and no much larger clone lies one base off it. The sample is drawn from a study of breast tumors, draining lymph nodes, adjacent tissues (dated by TCRdb to the mid-2010s). About the full investigation: Breast cancer patients provided tumor, adjacent nontumor tissue and axillary lymph nodes, and the study compared the TCR beta repertoires across these three sources. In human breast cancer, the study set out to assess how tumor, surrounding tissue and draining lymph node repertoires relate to one another and whether T cells might be exchanged between them.

Sequencing was performed on an Illumina HiSeq 2000. TCR beta chain libraries were generated by multiplex PCR amplification. The amplified TCR beta chain products were analyzed by high-throughput sequencing. TCRdb reprocessed the public reads (quality trimming at Q25 with fastp, clone calling with MiXCR) and kept in-frame beta chains. Duplicate CDR3 protein sequences are folded into a single record with the most common DNA and genes. This sample holds approximately 20,000 distinct CDR3 sequences; approximately 49% were observed only once. Roughly 7.3% of the sample comes from the top ten. From the cysteine up to the phenylalanine, the CDR3 has a length of 13 residues. Left in the record is the CDR3 DNA by itself, 39 bases read in frame from the first base. V is pared back by 3 bases and J by 8 bases, with 11 bases lying between the germline termini. CDR1 MGHRA and CDR2 YSYEKL are derived from the germline V gene.

Overall study outcomes, separate from this receptor: The data were considered consistent with most tumor T cells being derived from the lymph node and subsequently expanding within tumor tissue. Tumor and nontumor tissue repertoires were found to be significantly more similar in luminal-like than in basal-like breast cancer. Rather than being directly demonstrated, the conclusion that tumor T cells originate in lymph nodes was presented as consistent with a hypothesis. Tumors showed preferential V and J gene usage, and their T-cell repertoire diversity fell below that of lymph nodes yet above that of nontumor tissue.

Sequenced: breast tumor tissue. The chain links TRBV4-1 with TRBJ2-1, and TRBD1 may be the D gene, going by 6 matching bases. The receptor was isolated from a female donor with breast cancer. Some clones in this sample may be carry-over from other donors' samples. In nucleotide form, the sequence is TGCGCCAGCAGCCAGCCTGGGGGCGATGAGCAGTTCTTC. This translates into CASSQPGGDEQFF.